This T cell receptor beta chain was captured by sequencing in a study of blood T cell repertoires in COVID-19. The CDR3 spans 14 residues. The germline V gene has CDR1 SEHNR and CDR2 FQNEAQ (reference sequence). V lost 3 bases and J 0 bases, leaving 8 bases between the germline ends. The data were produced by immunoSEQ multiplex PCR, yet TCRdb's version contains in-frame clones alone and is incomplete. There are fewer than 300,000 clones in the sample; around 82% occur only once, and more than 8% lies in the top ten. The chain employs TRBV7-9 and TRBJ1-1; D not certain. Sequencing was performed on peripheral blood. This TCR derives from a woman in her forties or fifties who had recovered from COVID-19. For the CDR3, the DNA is TGTGCCAGCAGCTTTGGCCAGATGAACACTGAAGCTTTCTTT. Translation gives CASSFGQMNTEAFF.